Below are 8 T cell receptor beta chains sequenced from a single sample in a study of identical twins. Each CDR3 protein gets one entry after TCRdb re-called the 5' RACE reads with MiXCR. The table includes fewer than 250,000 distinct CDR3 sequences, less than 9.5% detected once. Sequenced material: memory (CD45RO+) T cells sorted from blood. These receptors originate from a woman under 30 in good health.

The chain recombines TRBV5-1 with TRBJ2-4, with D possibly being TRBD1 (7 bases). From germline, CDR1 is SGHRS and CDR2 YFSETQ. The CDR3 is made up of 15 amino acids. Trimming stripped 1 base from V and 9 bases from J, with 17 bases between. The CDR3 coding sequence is TGCGCCAGCAGCTTGCGGGGGACAGAAGGGGGCATTCAGTACTTC. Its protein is CASSLRGTEGGIQYF.

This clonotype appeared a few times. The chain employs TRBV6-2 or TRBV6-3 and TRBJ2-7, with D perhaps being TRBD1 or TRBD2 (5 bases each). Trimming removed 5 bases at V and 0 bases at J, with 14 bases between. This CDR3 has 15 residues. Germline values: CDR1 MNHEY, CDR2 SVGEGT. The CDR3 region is CASSPRAGLSYEQYF. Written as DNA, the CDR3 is TGTGCCAGCAGTCCCAGGGCAGGACTCTCCTACGAGCAGTACTTC.

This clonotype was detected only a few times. The CDR3 loop is CASSLLEGGGNYEQYF. CDR3 bases: TGTGCCAGCAGCCTCTTAGAGGGAGGGGGAAACTACGAGCAGTACTTC. V usage is TRBV7-6 and J usage is TRBJ2-7; possible D gene TRBD2, 7 bases. CDR3 size: 16 residues. Trimming pared 5 bases from V and 3 bases from J, leaving 20 bases between. CDR1 and CDR2 (germline): SGHVS, FNYEAQ. The complete variable domain, with remaining parts taken from reference TRBV7-6 and TRBJ2-7, reads GAGVSQSPRYKVTKRGQDVALRCDPISGHVSLYWYRQALGQGPEFLTYFNYEAQQDKSGLPNDRFSAERPEGSISTLTIQRTEQRDSAMYRCASSLLEGGGNYEQYFGPGTRLTVT.

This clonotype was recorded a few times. Here the CDR3 reads CASRLAANEQFF. The CDR3 nucleotides are TGTGCCAGCAGGCTAGCGGCCAATGAGCAGTTCTTC. The chain employs TRBV12-3 or TRBV12-4 and TRBJ2-1; 7 bases line up with TRBD2. V lost 6 bases, J lost 6 bases, and 2 bases stayed unmatched. CDR3 length: 12 amino acids.

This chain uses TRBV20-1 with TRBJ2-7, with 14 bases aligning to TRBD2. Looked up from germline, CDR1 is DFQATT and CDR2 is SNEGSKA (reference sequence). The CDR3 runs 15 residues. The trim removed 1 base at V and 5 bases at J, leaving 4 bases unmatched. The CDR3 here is CSARVGTSGSNEQYF. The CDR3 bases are TGCAGTGCTAGAGTCGGGACTAGCGGGAGCAACGAGCAGTACTTC.

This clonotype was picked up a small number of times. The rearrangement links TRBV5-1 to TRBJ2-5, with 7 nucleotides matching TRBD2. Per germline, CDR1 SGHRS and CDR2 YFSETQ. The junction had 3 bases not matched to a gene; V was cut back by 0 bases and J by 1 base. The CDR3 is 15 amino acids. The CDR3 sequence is CASSLVASGQETQYF. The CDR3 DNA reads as TGCGCCAGCAGCTTGGTGGCTAGCGGCCAAGAGACCCAGTACTTC.

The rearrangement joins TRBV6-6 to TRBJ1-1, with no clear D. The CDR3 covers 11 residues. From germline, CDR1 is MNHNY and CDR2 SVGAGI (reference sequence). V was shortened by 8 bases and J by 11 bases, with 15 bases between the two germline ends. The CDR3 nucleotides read TGTGCCAGCTTAGAATCGGCGGGGGCTTTCTTT. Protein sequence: CASLESAGAFF.

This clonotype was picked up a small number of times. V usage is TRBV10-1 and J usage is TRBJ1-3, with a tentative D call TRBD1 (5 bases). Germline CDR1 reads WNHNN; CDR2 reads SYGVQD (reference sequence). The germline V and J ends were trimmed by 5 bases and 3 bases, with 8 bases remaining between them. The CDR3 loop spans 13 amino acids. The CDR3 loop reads CASSRGDGNTIYF. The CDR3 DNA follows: TGCGCCAGCAGTAGAGGGGATGGAAACACCATATATTTT.